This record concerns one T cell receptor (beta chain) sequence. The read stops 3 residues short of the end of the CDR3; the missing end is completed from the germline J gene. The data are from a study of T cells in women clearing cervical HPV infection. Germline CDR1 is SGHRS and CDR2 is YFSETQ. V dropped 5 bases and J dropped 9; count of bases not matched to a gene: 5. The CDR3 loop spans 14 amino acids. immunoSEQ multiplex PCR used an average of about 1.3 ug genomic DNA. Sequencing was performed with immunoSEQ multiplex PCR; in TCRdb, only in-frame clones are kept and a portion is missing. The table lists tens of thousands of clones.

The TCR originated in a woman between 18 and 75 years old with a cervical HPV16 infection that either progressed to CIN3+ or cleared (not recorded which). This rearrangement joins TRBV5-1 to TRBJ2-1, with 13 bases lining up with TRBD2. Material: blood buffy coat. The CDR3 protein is CASRLAGGPVEQFF. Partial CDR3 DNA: TGCGCCAGCAGACTAGCGGGGGGGCCCGTTGAG.